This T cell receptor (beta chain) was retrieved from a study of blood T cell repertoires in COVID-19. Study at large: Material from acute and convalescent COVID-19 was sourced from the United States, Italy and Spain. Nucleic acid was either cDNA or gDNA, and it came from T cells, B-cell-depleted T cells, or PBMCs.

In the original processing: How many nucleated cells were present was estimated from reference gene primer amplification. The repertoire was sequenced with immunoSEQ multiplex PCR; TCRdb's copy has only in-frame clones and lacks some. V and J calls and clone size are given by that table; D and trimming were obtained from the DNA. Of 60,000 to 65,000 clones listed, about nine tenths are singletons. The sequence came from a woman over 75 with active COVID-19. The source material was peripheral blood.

CDR3 in amino acids: CASSLGGHPLPATNEKLFF. The DNA for the CDR3 is TGTGCCAGCAGCTTAGGGGGACACCCATTACCAGCAACTAATGAAAAACTGTTTTTT. The V gene is TRBV7-6, the J gene TRBJ1-4; D possibly corresponds to TRBD1 (6 bases). The germline gives CDR1 SGHVS, CDR2 FNYEAQ. Deletions cut 1 base from V and 0 bases from J, with 18 bases between. The CDR3 has 19 amino acids.